This record looks at one T cell receptor beta chain sequence and its context. The antigen remains unidentified. The V gene's germline CDR1 is SGHVS and CDR2 FQNEAQ. The CDR3 is 14 amino acids. Trimming pared 7 bases from V and 2 bases from J, leaving 14 bases between. The sample comes from a study of T cell responses to AZD1222 COVID-19 vaccine. The study, taken as a whole, reports: Clonal diversity was possibly underestimated; the donors were predominantly white British and more often female.

TCRdb keeps only in-frame clones here, not all; method: immunoSEQ multiplex PCR. The sample shows roughly 77,000 clones, over 75% of them seen only once. This rearrangement joins TRBV7-8 to TRBJ1-1; TRBD1 might be the D (6 bases). This specimen consisted of peripheral blood, obtained on day 0 of MenACWY control vaccination. The clonotype originates from an adult in good health. CDR3 in amino acids: CASTTGAANTEAFF. The CDR3 DNA reads TGTGCCAGCACCACGGGGGCGGCAAACACTGAAGCTTTCTTT.